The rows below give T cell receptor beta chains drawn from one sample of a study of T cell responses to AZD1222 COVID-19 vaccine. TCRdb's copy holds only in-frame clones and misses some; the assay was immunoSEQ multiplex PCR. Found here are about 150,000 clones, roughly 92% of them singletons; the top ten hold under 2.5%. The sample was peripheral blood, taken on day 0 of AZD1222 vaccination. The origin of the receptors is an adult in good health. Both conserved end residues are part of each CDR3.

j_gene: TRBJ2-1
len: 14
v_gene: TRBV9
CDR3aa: CASSVVSSYNEQFF

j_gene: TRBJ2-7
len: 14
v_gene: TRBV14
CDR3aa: CASRKGTGGVEQYF

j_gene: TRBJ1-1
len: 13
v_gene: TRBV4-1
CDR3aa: CASSQEAQGEAFF

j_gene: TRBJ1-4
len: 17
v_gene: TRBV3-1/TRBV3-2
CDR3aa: CASSQEWRGKTNEKLFF

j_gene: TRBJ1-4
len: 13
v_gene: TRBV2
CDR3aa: CASSWTGNEKLFF

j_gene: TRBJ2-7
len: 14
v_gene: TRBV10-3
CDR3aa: CAIGKGQGAYEQYF

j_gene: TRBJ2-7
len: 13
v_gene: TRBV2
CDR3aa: CASSVLVSEEQYF

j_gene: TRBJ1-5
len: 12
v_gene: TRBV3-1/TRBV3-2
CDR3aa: CASSHGSQPQHF

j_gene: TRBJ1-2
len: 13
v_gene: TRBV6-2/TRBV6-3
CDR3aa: CASSYEGWYGYTF

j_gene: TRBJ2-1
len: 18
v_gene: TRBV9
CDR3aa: CASSVDVSGRALRAEQFF

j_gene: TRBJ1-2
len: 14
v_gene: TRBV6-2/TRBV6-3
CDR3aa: CASSYRDRVPGYTF

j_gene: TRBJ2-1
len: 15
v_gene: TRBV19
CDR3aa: CASMGTSGSWDEQFF

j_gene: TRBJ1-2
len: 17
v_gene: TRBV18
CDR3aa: CASSPPEGQGRYYGYTF

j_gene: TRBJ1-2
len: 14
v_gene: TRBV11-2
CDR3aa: CASSPLGPRAGYTF

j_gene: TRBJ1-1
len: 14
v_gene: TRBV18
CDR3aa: CASSSGQGNTEAFF

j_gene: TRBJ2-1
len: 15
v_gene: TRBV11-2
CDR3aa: CASSLVASGRGEQFF

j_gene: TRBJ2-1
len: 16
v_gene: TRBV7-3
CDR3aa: CASSKAGVVSYNEQFF

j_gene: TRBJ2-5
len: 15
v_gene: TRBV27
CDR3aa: CASSLIWRGQETQYF

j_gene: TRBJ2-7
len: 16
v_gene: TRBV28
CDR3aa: CASSLSDRTSSYEQYF

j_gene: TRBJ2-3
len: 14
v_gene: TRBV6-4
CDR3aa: CASSAAGGTDTQYF

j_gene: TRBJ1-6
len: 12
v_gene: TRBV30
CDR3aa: CAWVRDNSPLHF

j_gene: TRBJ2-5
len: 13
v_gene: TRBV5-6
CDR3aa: CASSKSNAETQYF

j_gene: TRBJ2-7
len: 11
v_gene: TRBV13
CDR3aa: CASSSGYEQYF

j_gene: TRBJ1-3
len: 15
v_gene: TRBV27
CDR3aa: CASSTTGNSGNTIYF

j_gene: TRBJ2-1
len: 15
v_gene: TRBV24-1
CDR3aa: CATSDSTGIRDEQFF

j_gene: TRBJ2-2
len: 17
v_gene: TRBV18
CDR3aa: CASSPPGLAANTGELFF

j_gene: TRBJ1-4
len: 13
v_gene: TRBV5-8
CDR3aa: CASSAEAYEKLFF

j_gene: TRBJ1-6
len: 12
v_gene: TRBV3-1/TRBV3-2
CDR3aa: CASSLTTGPLHF

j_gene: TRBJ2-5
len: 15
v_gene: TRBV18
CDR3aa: CASSPPSKGLETQYF

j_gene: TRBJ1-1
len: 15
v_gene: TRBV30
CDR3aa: CAWSSRDRGSTEAFF

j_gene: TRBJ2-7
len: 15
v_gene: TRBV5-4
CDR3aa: CASSLDSLLQGEQYF

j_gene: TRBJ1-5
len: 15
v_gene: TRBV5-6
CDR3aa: CASSLGQGVGQPQHF

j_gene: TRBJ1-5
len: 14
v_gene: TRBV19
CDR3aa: CASSILNSNQPQHF

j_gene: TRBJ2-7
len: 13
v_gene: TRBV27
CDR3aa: CASREMGDHEQYF

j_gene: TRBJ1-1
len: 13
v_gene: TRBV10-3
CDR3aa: CAISGQVNTEAFF

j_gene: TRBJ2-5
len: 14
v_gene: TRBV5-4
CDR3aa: CASSVPDSQETQYF

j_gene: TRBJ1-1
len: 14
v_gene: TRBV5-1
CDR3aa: CASSLDRGNTEAFF

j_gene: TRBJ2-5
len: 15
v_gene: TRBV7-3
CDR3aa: CASSLTPNAGETQYF

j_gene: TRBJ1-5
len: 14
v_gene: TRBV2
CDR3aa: CASSGGRSNQPQHF

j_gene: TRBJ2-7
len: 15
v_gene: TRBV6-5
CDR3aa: CASGLPGPTDYEQYF

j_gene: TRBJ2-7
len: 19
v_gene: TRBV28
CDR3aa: CASRSFPGRMTSGKYEQYF

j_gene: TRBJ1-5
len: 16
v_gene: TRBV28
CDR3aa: CASSFEGTGPGQPQHF

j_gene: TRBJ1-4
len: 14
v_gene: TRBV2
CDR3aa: CASSWGQGVEKLFF

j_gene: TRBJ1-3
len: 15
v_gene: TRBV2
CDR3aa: CASQQDPHSGNTIYF

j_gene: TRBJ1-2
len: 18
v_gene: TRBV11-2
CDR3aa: CASSLVTGDNSPNYGYTF

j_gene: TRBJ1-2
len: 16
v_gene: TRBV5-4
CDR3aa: CASSPRGDSTNYGYTF

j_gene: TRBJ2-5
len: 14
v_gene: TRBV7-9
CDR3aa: CASSLVGSEETQYF

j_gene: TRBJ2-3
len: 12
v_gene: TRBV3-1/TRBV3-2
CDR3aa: CASSQSADTQYF